Listed below are T cell receptor beta chains from one sample, sequenced in a study of PD-1 blockade in classical Hodgkin lymphoma. Profiling relied on immunoSEQ multiplex PCR, and the TCRdb table lists in-frame clones only, not all of them. The table lists tens of thousands of clones, around 74% of them singletons. The specimen was CD4+ T cells from blood, collected before the fourth cycle of nivolumab. The receptor set was obtained from a human donor with classical Hodgkin lymphoma. The CDR3 runs from the conserved cysteine through the conserved F or W. The order of the fields is V gene, CDR3 protein.

v_call: TRBV6-6
cdr3_aa: CATTSLGENYEQYF

v_call: TRBV18
cdr3_aa: CASSPQQGAPGELFF

v_call: TRBV6-5
cdr3_aa: CASRTPPDGSPLHF

v_call: TRBV9
cdr3_aa: CASSPTGQSYNEQFF

v_call: TRBV28
cdr3_aa: CASSMPGLTYNEQFF

v_call: TRBV19
cdr3_aa: CASSTWRGSGTGELFF

v_call: TRBV19
cdr3_aa: CASSIVGTGDQPQHF

v_call: TRBV7-2
cdr3_aa: CASSPYGQGSNEQFF

v_call: TRBV2
cdr3_aa: CASSDPGQTYTEAFF

v_call: TRBV19
cdr3_aa: CASSSRIRDTEAFF

v_call: TRBV6-6
cdr3_aa: CASSYETGTGNTIYF

v_call: TRBV10-3
cdr3_aa: CAISVGRTTDTQYF

v_call: TRBV7-3
cdr3_aa: CASSPGQGVTDTQYF

v_call: TRBV27
cdr3_aa: CASSHWDRRKETQYF

v_call: TRBV28
cdr3_aa: CASRPGQFAEQFF

v_call: TRBV5-8
cdr3_aa: CASSPPWGKKSYNSPLHF

v_call: TRBV2
cdr3_aa: CASSEHRVSTDTQYF

v_call: TRBV19
cdr3_aa: CASSISSTNEKLFF

v_call: TRBV9
cdr3_aa: CASSVGPRLGSTEAFF

v_call: TRBV19
cdr3_aa: CASSRGGNQPQHF

v_call: TRBV4-2
cdr3_aa: CASSFRQLLNTGELFF

v_call: TRBV7-2
cdr3_aa: CASSLAGRGQGGYTF

v_call: TRBV19
cdr3_aa: CASSINGQGGLQPQHF

v_call: TRBV2
cdr3_aa: CASSEECQGGSIAGQPQHF

v_call: TRBV7-2
cdr3_aa: CASSLKLPFSGYGYTF

v_call: TRBV5-1
cdr3_aa: CASSLSGQGANTEAFF

v_call: TRBV29-1
cdr3_aa: CSVRGGSGPYEQYF

v_call: TRBV18
cdr3_aa: CASSPSGFSRLGTGGYEQYF

v_call: TRBV10-3
cdr3_aa: CAIRASGGNQETQYF

v_call: TRBV5-6
cdr3_aa: CASSFFSAGRAGDTQYF

v_call: TRBV11-3
cdr3_aa: CASSLGPLNEQFF

v_call: TRBV19
cdr3_aa: CASSDSRGYTDTQYF

v_call: TRBV5-1
cdr3_aa: CASSLHMTVTSTDTQYF

v_call: TRBV7-2
cdr3_aa: CASSAGRGSNQPQHF

v_call: TRBV5-8
cdr3_aa: CASSFTGRVGQPQHF

v_call: TRBV5-1
cdr3_aa: CASSSGVGTVNTEAFF

v_call: TRBV4-1
cdr3_aa: CASSPRDGRNTGELFF

v_call: TRBV7-9
cdr3_aa: CASSWRASTDTQYF

v_call: TRBV5-1
cdr3_aa: CASSLRAGPTEAFF

v_call: TRBV4-3
cdr3_aa: CASSQDLGGELFF

v_call: TRBV11-2
cdr3_aa: CASSFKLPQETQYF

v_call: TRBV19
cdr3_aa: CATRKTGTEGYTF

v_call: TRBV7-3
cdr3_aa: CASSFSPRDRTFYF

v_call: TRBV27
cdr3_aa: CASTRGGGAYFNGYTF

v_call: TRBV19
cdr3_aa: CASSIGFKTEAFF

v_call: TRBV4-2
cdr3_aa: CASSQTGGEKLFF

v_call: TRBV6-5
cdr3_aa: CASSRGGTSGEQFF

v_call: TRBV7-2
cdr3_aa: CASSSNRDRTNEKLFF

v_call: TRBV10-2
cdr3_aa: CASSGVLAKNIQYF

v_call: TRBV19
cdr3_aa: CASSKGSSYNEQFF

v_call: TRBV5-1
cdr3_aa: CASSLLAGGYNEQFF

v_call: TRBV7-6
cdr3_aa: CASSLSQQTEQYF

v_call: TRBV2
cdr3_aa: CASSTENAGEQYF

v_call: TRBV2
cdr3_aa: CASSPSWAGNQPQHF

v_call: TRBV30
cdr3_aa: CAWSVSGGIGGEQYF

v_call: TRBV7-2
cdr3_aa: CASSSHRETAKETQYF